The 22 T cell receptor beta chains presented below share a single source sample, sequenced in a study of OX40 agonist ivuxolimab in advanced cancers. Assay: immunoSEQ multiplex PCR; the TCRdb copy retains only in-frame clones and omits some. This sample yields about 23,000 clones, of which about 85% are seen a single time; roughly 33% belongs to the top ten. This specimen was CD4+ or CD8+ T cells sorted from blood, taken in a trial of the OX40 agonist ivuxolimab. The source is an adult with an advanced solid tumor such as melanoma, head and neck, liver or kidney cancer.

J is TRBJ2-5 and V is TRBV6-6, with TRBD2 identical over 9 bases. Germline V gene data show CDR1 as MNHNY and CDR2 as SVGAGI (reference sequence). V trimming: 2 bases; J trimming: 5 bases; junction bases outside the gene matches: 9. This CDR3 spans 16 amino acids. The DNA for the CDR3 is TGTGCCAGCAGTTACCAGTCTAGCGGGGTCCCCGAGACCCAGTACTTC. Its protein product is CASSYQSSGVPETQYF.

The chain combines TRBV5-4 with TRBJ1-2, with D unresolved. There are 15 residues in the CDR3. Germline V gene sequence: CDR1 SGHNT, CDR2 YYREEE (reference sequence). Trimming stripped 0 bases from V and 5 bases from J, with 14 bases between. The CDR3 sequence is CASSLVRTEPYGYTF. In DNA form, the CDR3 reads TGTGCCAGCAGCTTGGTAAGGACGGAACCTTATGGCTACACCTTC.

The rearrangement joins TRBV7-9 to TRBJ2-4; 7 nucleotides agree with TRBD1. This CDR3 has 14 amino acids. J was trimmed by 3 bases and V by 11 bases; bases with no gene match: 10. Germline V gene lookup returns CDR1 SEHNR and CDR2 FQNEAQ (reference sequence). The CDR3 nucleotides are TGTGCCGCCATGGACCAGGGGGTCAAAAACATTCAGTACTTC. Residues: CAAMDQGVKNIQYF. Together with reference TRBV7-9 and TRBJ2-4, the CDR3 gives the full variable domain: DTGVSQNPRHKITKRGQNVTFRCDPISEHNRLYWYRQTLGQGPEFLTYFQNEAQLEKSRLLSDRFSAERPKGSFSTLEIQRTEQGDSAMYLCAAMDQGVKNIQYFGAGTRLSVL.

The rearrangement joins TRBV9 to TRBJ2-5; no definite D call. Germline V CDR1 and CDR2: SGDLS, YYNGEE. The CDR3 has 13 residues. Trimming took 0 bases from V and 5 from J, leaving 8 bases between them. The CDR3 DNA follows: TGTGCCAGCAGCGTAGGAGCTTATGAGACCCAGTACTTC. This translates into CASSVGAYETQYF.

The chain recombines TRBV5-1 with TRBJ1-5, with D possibly TRBD1 on 5 matching bases. The CDR3 consists of 15 residues. The V and J ends lost 4 bases and 0 bases respectively, with 11 bases between them. Germline V gives CDR1 SGHRS, CDR2 YFSETQ. DNA of the CDR3: TGCGCCAGCAGCCCGGACGGACATAGCAATCAGCCCCAGCATTTT. Translation gives CASSPDGHSNQPQHF.

This chain connects TRBV30 to TRBJ1-2; 7 nucleotides align to TRBD1. Trimming at V came to 1 base and at J to 5 bases, leaving 4 bases not matched to a gene. The CDR3 covers 13 residues. Germline lookup yields CDR1 GTSNPN and CDR2 SVGIG (reference sequence). For the CDR3, the DNA is TGTGCCTGGAGTGCGACAGGGACATATGGCTACACCTTC. Its translation is CAWSATGTYGYTF.

This clone was seen just once. J is TRBJ1-1 and V is TRBV11-2; D is ambiguous. Trimming took off 2 bases at V and 5 bases at J, with 9 bases between the two ends. Looked up from germline, CDR1 is SGHAT and CDR2 is FQNNGV. The CDR3 is 13 amino acids. The CDR3 loop is CASSLQIRTEAFF. CDR3 DNA: TGTGCCAGCAGCTTACAGATCAGAACTGAAGCTTTCTTT.

The chain uses TRBV5-1 and TRBJ1-1; 8 bases map to TRBD1. Germline CDR1 is SGHRS and CDR2 is YFSETQ. This CDR3 comprises 15 residues. The trim removed 2 bases at V and 3 bases at J, leaving 6 bases unmatched. CDR3 residues: CASSFDQGAYTEAFF. CDR3 nucleotide sequence: TGCGCCAGCAGCTTCGATCAGGGGGCGTACACTGAAGCTTTCTTT.

The chain employs TRBV7-6 and TRBJ1-6, with TRBD1 identical over 8 bases. Germline assignment: CDR1 SGHVS and CDR2 FNYEAQ. The CDR3 has 17 amino acids. V was clipped by 1 base and J by 7 bases; unmatched bases: 9. For the CDR3, the DNA is TGTGCCAGCAGCTTAGTGGGCCAGGGGGCGCGAAATTCACCCCTCCACTTT. It is translated as CASSLVGQGARNSPLHF.

The rearrangement joins TRBV2 to TRBJ1-2; possibly TRBD1 for D (6 bases). Trimming shortened V by 9 bases and J by 5 bases, and 16 bases separated the two germline ends. This CDR3 contains 13 residues. Germline V gene data show CDR1 as SNHLY and CDR2 as FYNNEI. The CDR3 DNA sequence: TGTGCCAGAGAGGGGGGGGCCGGGTATGGCTACACCTTC. Its translation: CAREGGAGYGYTF.

The rearrangement uses TRBV6-6 and TRBJ1-1; D not certain. Germline CDR1 and CDR2: MNHNY and SVGAGI (reference sequence). The CDR3 spans 15 residues. Trimming removed 0 bases from V and 0 bases from J, with 8 bases in between. The CDR3 coding sequence is TGTGCCAGCAGTTACTCGAATGGGATGAACACTGAAGCTTTCTTT. Its translation: CASSYSNGMNTEAFF.

The CDR3 DNA reads as TGTGCCAGCAGCGTGGACACCATCTACGAGCAGTACTTC. This sequence encodes CASSVDTIYEQYF. V is TRBV4-2 and J is TRBJ2-7; D may be TRBD1 (5 bases). CDR3 length equals 13 residues. Trimming shortened V by 5 bases and J by 3 bases, and 11 bases separated the two germline ends. CDR1 LGHNA and CDR2 YNFKEQ come from the germline V gene.

The chain carries TRBV7-2 and TRBJ2-7; 7 nucleotides match TRBD1. CDR1 and CDR2 from the germline V gene are SGHTA and FQGNSA. With 5 bases clipped from V and 7 bases from J, the junction kept 11 bases outside the gene matches. The CDR3 loop spans 14 amino acids. The CDR3 DNA follows: TGTGCCAGCAGCCAGCGCCCGGGACAGCAAGAGCAGTACTTC. Protein: CASSQRPGQQEQYF.

The rearrangement uses TRBV6-5 and TRBJ2-7; tentative D call: TRBD1 (6 bases). V lost 7 bases and J lost 6, with 22 bases in between. The CDR3 covers 15 residues. CDR1 and CDR2 (germline): MNHEY, SVGAGI. The CDR3 nucleotides are TGTGCCAGCACCCCCCGGGCCAGGGGAAGACTCGAGCAGTACTTC. This sequence encodes CASTPRARGRLEQYF.

The chain uses TRBV10-2 and TRBJ2-1; 12 bases agree with TRBD2. This CDR3 comprises 14 residues. Unmatched junction bases numbered 3, after V lost 5 bases and J lost 7 bases. CDR1 WSHSY and CDR2 SAAADI come from the germline V gene. The CDR3 nucleotides are TGCGCCAGCAGTTGGACTAGCGGGATAAATGAGCAGTTCTTC. Translating it yields CASSWTSGINEQFF.

The rearrangement joins TRBV7-2 to TRBJ2-5; unclear D gene. The CDR3 extends over 13 amino acids. The V gene lost 1 base and the J gene lost 2 bases, with 5 bases spanning the gap. The germline gives CDR1 SGHTA, CDR2 FQGNSA. The CDR3 bases are TGTGCCAGCAGCTTAGAGATTCAAGAGACCCAGTACTTC. Its protein product is CASSLEIQETQYF.

V usage is TRBV28 and J usage is TRBJ1-6; D ambiguous. V was shortened by 6 bases and J by 14 bases, with 14 bases between the two germline ends. The CDR3 has 12 amino acids. Germline loops: CDR1 MDHEN, CDR2 SYDVKM. CDR3 in amino acids: CASSGLVGTLHF. The CDR3 DNA follows: TGTGCCAGCAGCGGTCTCGTCGGTACCCTCCACTTT.

The chain couples TRBV5-1 to TRBJ2-2; the D gene is possibly TRBD1 (6 bases). V lost 5 bases to trimming and J lost 5 bases, with 22 bases between them. Germline V gene data show CDR1 as SGHRS and CDR2 as YFSETQ. The CDR3 spans 17 residues. CDR3 DNA sequence: TGCGCCAGCAGTAAATTCATGGGGCAGGGGATTACCGGGGAGCTGTTTTTT. Translated, it gives CASSKFMGQGITGELFF. The full variable domain, rest sourced from reference TRBV5-1 and TRBJ2-2, is KAGVTQTPRYLIKTRGQQVTLSCSPISGHRSVSWYQQTPGQGLQFLFEYFSETQRNKGNFPGRFSGRQFSNSRSEMNVSTLELGDSALYLCASSKFMGQGITGELFFGEGSRLTVL.

This clone turned up a few times. This chain joins TRBV5-1 and TRBJ2-2; 9 positions agree with TRBD1. Trimming at V came to 4 bases and at J to 1 base, leaving 5 bases not matched to a gene. Germline V lookup: CDR1 SGHRS, CDR2 YFSETQ. This CDR3 is built from 16 residues. The CDR3 DNA sequence: TGCGCCAGCAGCCGCGGGACAGGGAAGAACACCGGGGAGCTGTTTTTT. Translating it yields CASSRGTGKNTGELFF.

The rearrangement joins TRBV12-5 to TRBJ2-5, with D hard to call. V was pared by 5 bases and J by 7 bases, with 14 bases between. Germline CDR1 LGHNT, CDR2 FRNRAP. This CDR3 comprises 13 residues. The CDR3 bases are TGTGCTAGTGGTCCCCCCTACGGGTCGACCCAGTACTTC. Translating it yields CASGPPYGSTQYF.

This chain joins TRBV5-4 and TRBJ1-1, with D tentatively TRBD1 (5 bases). Germline V lookup: CDR1 SGHNT, CDR2 YYREEE (reference sequence). V shed 4 bases and J shed 6 bases, with 13 bases lying between them. This CDR3 is 13 amino acids long. Here the CDR3 reads CASSPGYGAEAFF. The DNA of the CDR3 is TGTGCCAGCAGCCCAGGGTACGGGGCTGAAGCTTTCTTT.

The chain is built from TRBV2 and TRBJ2-2; 9 bases match TRBD2. This CDR3 has 16 residues. Trimming at V came to 9 bases and at J to 0 bases, leaving 8 bases not matched to a gene. The V gene's germline CDR1 is SNHLY and CDR2 FYNNEI. CDR3 protein: CASAQAGGTNTGELFF. The DNA for the CDR3 is TGTGCCAGTGCCCAAGCGGGGGGTACGAACACCGGGGAGCTGTTTTTT.